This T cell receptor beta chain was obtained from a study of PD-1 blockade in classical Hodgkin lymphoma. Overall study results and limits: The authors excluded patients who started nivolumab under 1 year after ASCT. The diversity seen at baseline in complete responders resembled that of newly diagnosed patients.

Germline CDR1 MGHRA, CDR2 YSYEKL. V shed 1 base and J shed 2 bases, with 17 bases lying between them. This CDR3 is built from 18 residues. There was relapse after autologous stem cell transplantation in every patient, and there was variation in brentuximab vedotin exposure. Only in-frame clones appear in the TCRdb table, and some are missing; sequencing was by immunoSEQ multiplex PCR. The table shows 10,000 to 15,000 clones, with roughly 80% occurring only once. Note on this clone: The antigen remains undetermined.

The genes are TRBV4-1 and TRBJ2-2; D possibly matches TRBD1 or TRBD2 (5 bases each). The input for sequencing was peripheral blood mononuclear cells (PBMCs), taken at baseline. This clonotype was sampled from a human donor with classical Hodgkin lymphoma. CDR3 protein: CASSQGLWGSPNTGELFF. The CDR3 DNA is TGCGCCAGCAGCCAAGGTCTTTGGGGGAGTCCAAACACCGGGGAGCTGTTTTTT.